This entry is about one T cell receptor beta chain. The antigen this receptor binds is unknown. No base qualities exist here, and no much larger clone lies one base off it. This record belongs to a study of technical replicates of blood from several donors (dated by TCRdb to 2017 to 2019). The method was the immunoSEQ multiplex PCR assay. Imported from immuneACCESS, the table was reduced by TCRdb to in-frame sequences with V and J called. These copies leave out some clones; in studies compared against another copy, an unresolved V gene accounts for under half, and the cause of the remainder is not known. Present in this sample are over 70,000 clones, roughly 94% of which were seen just once. Clones ranked in the top ten supply approximately 0.4% of the sample. CDR1 is given as SGHRS and CDR2 as YFSETQ, both from the germline V gene. There are 17 amino acids in the CDR3, from cysteine to phenylalanine inclusive. Only CDR3 DNA is held: 51 bases, read in frame from base 1. V is cut by 1 base and J by 0 bases, and the space between the germline ends is 14 bases.

The clonotype was recovered from a human donor in good health. The V gene is TRBV5-1 and the J gene is TRBJ1-3; the D gene cannot be resolved reliably. Material: T cells isolated from PBMCs. The CDR3 in this case is CASSLISETISGNTIYF. The bases read TGCGCCAGCAGCTTGATATCTGAGACAATCTCTGGAAACACCATATATTTT.